This is a list of T cell receptor beta chains from one sample in a study of vaccination and CD4 T cells after COVID-19. TCRdb re-derived calls from the PCR reads in MiXCR, one entry per CDR3 protein. This table has roughly 17,000 distinct CDR3 sequences, 43% appearing once. No cognate antigen is known for these TCRs. Sequences were derived from CD4+ T cells from blood, cultured in vitro, sampled before SARS-CoV-2 vaccination. The receptors derive from a human donor who had recovered from COVID-19. CDR3s include the opening cysteine and the closing phenylalanine or tryptophan. The D gene is left open where the match is weak. The listing skips clone size in some rows; elsewhere it reads once, few, many or a size class.

d_call j_call v_call clone_size cdr3_aa cdr3_nt
TRBD1 TRBJ1-3 TRBV5-1 . CASSDTGGSADTIYF TGCGCCAGCAGCGATACAGGGGGCTCCGCGGACACCATATATTTT
TRBD2 TRBJ2-5 TRBV20-1 . CSADWTSGGRETQYF TGCAGTGCGGATTGGACTAGCGGGGGTCGAGAGACCCAGTACTTC
TRBD1 TRBJ2-7 TRBV6-1 once CASSKDRASYEQYF TGTGCCAGCAGTAAGGACAGGGCATCCTACGAGCAGTACTTC
. TRBJ1-2 TRBV6-2/TRBV6-3 . CATGRGNYGYTF TGTGCCACCGGTCGGGGGAACTATGGCTACACCTTC
. TRBJ1-4 TRBV27 . CASSSIGDFATNEKLFF TGTGCCAGCAGTTCCATAGGGGACTTCGCAACTAATGAAAAACTGTTTTTT
. TRBJ1-5 TRBV28 few CASSPDNGDQPQHF TGTGCCAGCAGTCCCGATAATGGGGACCAGCCCCAGCATTTT
TRBD2 TRBJ2-1 TRBV6-7 once CASSYPQRFEVREGQYEQFF TGTGCCAGCAGTTACCCCCAACGCTTTGAGGTGCGGGAGGGCCAGTATGAGCAGTTCTTC
. TRBJ2-5 TRBV28 . CASSYGGQETQYF TGTGCCAGCAGTTATGGCGGTCAAGAGACCCAGTACTTC
. TRBJ2-1 TRBV20-1 . CSVRDGPNEQFF TGCAGTGTACGTGACGGCCCCAATGAGCAGTTCTTC
TRBD1 TRBJ2-5 TRBV19 few CASSPRQGRETQYF TGTGCCAGTAGTCCCCGACAGGGTCGGGAGACCCAGTACTTC
. TRBJ1-2 TRBV7-2 . CASSLPVGGTYGYTF TGTGCCAGCAGCTTACCCGTCGGAGGGACCTATGGCTACACCTTC
. TRBJ1-4 TRBV7-9 . CASSLDVGKLFF TGTGCCAGCAGCTTAGATGTAGGAAAACTGTTTTTT
. TRBJ1-1 TRBV15 . CATSRDRPTEAFF TGTGCCACCAGCAGAGACAGGCCCACTGAAGCTTTCTTT
. TRBJ1-3 TRBV28 . CASSLIAGSSGNTIYF TGTGCCAGCAGTTTGATCGCCGGGAGCTCTGGAAACACCATATATTTT
. TRBJ2-2 TRBV27 . CASSHPWGSGELFF TGTGCCAGCAGCCACCCCTGGGGGTCCGGGGAGCTGTTTTTT
TRBD2 TRBJ2-3 TRBV6-1 few CASTFAPPGLAGTDTQYF TGTGCCAGCACCTTCGCACCCCCGGGACTAGCGGGCACAGATACGCAGTATTTT
. TRBJ1-2 TRBV11-1 few CASRKAGEHGYTF TGTGCCAGCAGGAAGGCAGGGGAGCATGGCTACACCTTC
. TRBJ1-5 TRBV28 once CASSLSRLQPQHF TGTGCCAGCAGTTTGAGCAGGTTACAGCCCCAGCATTTT
. TRBJ1-5 TRBV6-1 few CASSEGTQGRNQPQHF TGTGCCAGCAGTGAAGGGACGCAGGGGAGGAATCAGCCCCAGCATTTT
TRBD2 TRBJ2-7 TRBV20-1 . CSVAGAYEQYF TGCAGTGTAGCGGGAGCCTACGAGCAGTACTTC
TRBD1 TRBJ1-5 TRBV7-8 few CASSSTGSNQPQHF TGTGCCAGCAGCTCGACAGGGTCCAATCAGCCCCAGCATTTT
. TRBJ1-4 TRBV20-1 . CSATSGGDGSEKLFF TGCAGTGCTACCTCTGGAGGGGACGGGAGTGAAAAACTGTTTTTT
TRBD1 TRBJ2-1 TRBV7-2 . CASSSTRQGHLNEQFF TGTGCCAGCAGCTCCACCCGACAGGGCCATCTTAATGAGCAGTTCTTC
. TRBJ2-6 TRBV20-1 . CSAPTATGANVLTF TGCAGTGCTCCGACAGCCACTGGGGCCAACGTCCTGACTTTC
TRBD1 TRBJ1-2 TRBV11-3 . CASSPLLQGAISYGYTF TGTGCCAGCAGCCCCCTACTACAGGGGGCGATAAGCTATGGCTACACCTTC
. TRBJ2-2 TRBV20-1 . CSALLSAGELFF TGCAGTGCTCTACTCAGTGCCGGGGAGCTGTTTTTT
. TRBJ1-5 TRBV7-2 . CASSLRVGDNQPQHF TGTGCCAGCAGCTTAAGAGTCGGAGACAATCAGCCCCAGCATTTT
. TRBJ2-2 TRBV20-1 . CSATQNTGELFF TGCAGTGCTACTCAGAACACCGGGGAGCTGTTTTTT
TRBD1 TRBJ1-1 TRBV11-2 . CASSSLRGKEAEAFF TGTGCCAGCAGCTCCCTCAGGGGGAAGGAGGCTGAAGCTTTCTTT
. TRBJ2-3 TRBV7-2 . CASTFGGASTDTQYF TGTGCCAGCACCTTTGGGGGGGCCAGCACAGATACGCAGTATTTT
TRBD2 TRBJ2-7 TRBV11-2 . CASSVGLAGATYEQYF TGTGCCAGCAGCGTGGGACTAGCGGGGGCAACCTACGAGCAGTACTTC
. TRBJ2-4 TRBV25-1 once CASSEAGQNIQYF TGTGCCAGCAGTGAGGCAGGTCAAAACATTCAGTACTTC
TRBD1 TRBJ1-1 TRBV6-5 few CASSLPGQGAGSAEAFF TGTGCCAGCAGTTTACCGGGACAGGGGGCGGGGAGCGCTGAAGCTTTCTTT
. TRBJ1-1 TRBV7-8 . CASSFGVSTEAFF TGTGCCAGCAGCTTTGGAGTAAGCACTGAAGCTTTCTTT
. TRBJ1-2 TRBV20-1 few CSARRRRDYGYTF TGCAGTGCTAGACGTCGGAGGGACTATGGCTACACCTTC
. TRBJ1-1 TRBV7-2 . CASSLVGGSSEAFF TGTGCCAGCAGCTTAGTAGGCGGTTCCTCTGAAGCTTTCTTT
. TRBJ2-7 TRBV6-1 . CASNEQPYEQYF TGTGCCAGCAACGAACAGCCCTACGAGCAGTACTTC
. TRBJ2-2 TRBV18 few CASSRPTGIDTGELFF TGTGCCAGCTCACGACCTACAGGGATCGACACCGGGGAGCTGTTTTTT
. TRBJ1-1 TRBV7-3 . CASSPGTQGKAFF TGTGCCAGCAGCCCCGGGACACAGGGAAAAGCTTTCTTT
TRBD1 TRBJ1-5 TRBV29-1 . CSVATGGGQPQHF TGCAGCGTTGCCACAGGGGGAGGTCAGCCCCAGCATTTT
. TRBJ1-1 TRBV7-9 few CASSRDLNTEAFF TGTGCCAGCAGCCGAGACTTGAACACTGAAGCTTTCTTT
. TRBJ1-3 TRBV6-1 . CASKSPGEENTIYF TGTGCCAGCAAATCGCCCGGGGAGGAAAACACCATATATTTT
TRBD2 TRBJ2-5 TRBV5-1 once CASSLYSGGTQETQYF TGCGCCAGCAGCCTCTACAGCGGGGGTACTCAAGAGACCCAGTACTTC
TRBD1 TRBJ2-7 TRBV5-4 . CASSLAAAGQGGEQYF TGTGCCAGCAGCTTGGCTGCCGCGGGACAGGGGGGCGAGCAGTACTTC
TRBD2 TRBJ2-3 TRBV2 . CASIGGGFGTDTQYF TGTGCCAGCATTGGGGGGGGGTTCGGCACAGATACGCAGTATTTT
. TRBJ2-7 TRBV27 . CASSFLQGEQYF TGTGCCAGCAGTTTTTTGCAGGGCGAGCAGTACTTC
. TRBJ1-5 TRBV20-1 . CSAVRDRSNQPQHF TGCAGTGCCGTGAGAGATAGAAGCAATCAGCCCCAGCATTTT
. TRBJ1-6 TRBV7-8 . CASSLILGDSPLHF TGTGCCAGCAGCTTAATCCTTGGCGATTCACCCCTCCACTTT
. TRBJ2-5 TRBV2 few CASRYQETQYF TGTGCCAGCCGGTACCAAGAGACCCAGTACTTC
. TRBJ1-1 TRBV19 . CASRTPGEAFF TGTGCCAGTAGAACCCCGGGCGAAGCTTTCTTT
. TRBJ2-1 TRBV11-2 few CASSSAQGSDEQFF TGTGCCAGCAGCTCCGCCCAGGGTTCCGATGAGCAGTTCTTC
. TRBJ2-5 TRBV7-9 few CASSVDSGGETQYF TGTGCCAGCAGCGTCGACAGCGGCGGGGAGACCCAGTACTTC